The present T cell receptor beta chain was sequenced within a study of T cells in Graves' hyperthyroidism and ophthalmopathy. This clonotype was found many times. What it binds is unknown. Study outcomes and limitations: The blood repertoire included most of the expanded thyroid clonotypes above 0.001.

Template material for amplifying TCR beta CDR3 regions consisted of RNA transcripts. A set of HTBI primers served as the primers for a first-round RT-PCR of the TCR CDR3. One entry per CDR3 protein, called by TCRdb with MiXCR from the multiplex PCR reads. The sample records about 640,000 distinct CDR3 sequences, around 21% being singletons. Sequencing used blood. This clonotype originated in a man aged 25-45 years with Graves' ophthalmopathy.

CDR3 protein: CASSRGTVNQPQHF. The CDR3 DNA sequence: TGTGCCAGCAGCCGCGGGACAGTCAATCAGCCCCAGCATTTT. This chain connects TRBV12-3 or TRBV12-4 to TRBJ1-5; 7 nucleotides align to TRBD1. The length of the CDR3 is 14 residues. Unmatched junction bases numbered 5, after V lost 6 bases and J lost 3 bases.